The clone carrying this TCR beta chain turned up a few times. The data originate from a study of OX40 agonist ivuxolimab in advanced cancers. At the level of the study: Ivuxolimab, an antibody that agonizes OX40 (CD134), was administered to the patients. Among those treated, three patients had partial responses, one with hepatocellular carcinoma and two with cutaneous melanoma. Patients were 82.7% male with ages roughly 20 to 85, mean approximately 55. Allowance was made for prior anti-PD-1, anti-PD-L1 or anti-CTLA-4 therapy, and around 44% had some.

Trimming pared 4 bases from V and 1 base from J, leaving 14 bases between. This CDR3 region has 15 residues. Germline CDR1 SGHRS, CDR2 YFSETQ. TCRdb keeps only in-frame clones here, not all; method: immunoSEQ multiplex PCR. Here the sample spans 40,000 to 65,000 clones, about 88% being singletons. Source: CD4+ or CD8+ T cells sorted from blood, taken in a trial of the OX40 agonist ivuxolimab. The chain carries TRBV5-1 and TRBJ1-1; D may be TRBD1 (5 bases). This TCR was recovered from an adult with an advanced solid tumor such as melanoma, head and neck, liver or kidney cancer. The CDR3: CASSPRQTENTEAFF. CDR3 nucleotide sequence: TGCGCCAGCAGCCCTCGACAGACAGAGAACACTGAAGCTTTCTTT.